A selection of T cell receptor beta chains follows, all from one sample in a study of cytomegalovirus exposure and HLA in healthy donors. Only in-frame clones appear in the TCRdb table, and some are missing; sequencing was by immunoSEQ multiplex PCR. The sample lists 150,000 to 200,000 clones; 65% to 80% were seen once. Sequences were obtained from PBMCs. The receptors originated from a young woman in good health and CMV-seronegative. Both conserved end residues are part of each CDR3. Fields, in order: clone size, J gene, D gene, V gene, CDR3 DNA, CDR3 protein. The D gene is left open where the match is weak. The size field is filled for only some rows; it gives once, few, many or a size class.

clone_size: once
j_call: TRBJ1-1
d_call: TRBD1
v_call: TRBV4-1
cdr3_nt: TGCGCCAGCAGAAACAGACAGGGATCGAACACTGAAGCTTTCTTT
cdr3_aa: CASRNRQGSNTEAFF

clone_size: -
j_call: TRBJ1-1
d_call: -
v_call: TRBV5-6
cdr3_nt: TGTGCCAGCAGCCCGAATGCGGGGACTGAAGCTTTCTTT
cdr3_aa: CASSPNAGTEAFF

clone_size: -
j_call: TRBJ2-5
d_call: -
v_call: TRBV5-5
cdr3_nt: TGTGCCAGCAGCTTGGATTCCGGGACACACACCTTCCAAGAGACCCAGTACTTC
cdr3_aa: CASSLDSGTHTFQETQYF

clone_size: -
j_call: TRBJ1-5
d_call: -
v_call: TRBV7-9
cdr3_nt: TGTGCCAGCAGCTCCCCCCGGGAGCCCCAGCATTTT
cdr3_aa: CASSSPREPQHF

clone_size: few
j_call: TRBJ2-1
d_call: TRBD2
v_call: TRBV19
cdr3_nt: TGTGCCAGTAGTATAGGGTCCATCTTTGCGGGAGAGAACAATGAGCAGTTCTTC
cdr3_aa: CASSIGSIFAGENNEQFF

clone_size: -
j_call: TRBJ1-2
d_call: TRBD1
v_call: TRBV19
cdr3_nt: TGTGCCAGTAGCCAGGGGGCCGGGCCCTATCGCTACACCTTC
cdr3_aa: CASSQGAGPYRYTF

clone_size: -
j_call: TRBJ1-1
d_call: -
v_call: TRBV5-1
cdr3_nt: TGCGCCAGCAGCTTCTTGAACACTGAAGCTTTCTTT
cdr3_aa: CASSFLNTEAFF

clone_size: once
j_call: TRBJ1-6
d_call: TRBD1
v_call: TRBV9
cdr3_nt: TGTGCCAGCAGCGCAGGATTGGGTGACAGGGTTGATTCACCCCTCCACTTT
cdr3_aa: CASSAGLGDRVDSPLHF

clone_size: -
j_call: TRBJ1-4
d_call: -
v_call: TRBV7-9
cdr3_nt: TGTGCCAGCAGAATATCCGGGGTACGAAAACTGTTTTTT
cdr3_aa: CASRISGVRKLFF

clone_size: once
j_call: TRBJ2-4
d_call: -
v_call: TRBV4-1
cdr3_nt: TGCGCCAGCAGCCTGACAGGGACTCTAGCCAAAAACATTCAGTACTTC
cdr3_aa: CASSLTGTLAKNIQYF

clone_size: few
j_call: TRBJ2-1
d_call: TRBD2
v_call: TRBV7-9
cdr3_nt: TGTGCCAGCAGCTTTTCCCGGGCTAGCGGGAGGAGGACGGGTGAGCAGTTCTTC
cdr3_aa: CASSFSRASGRRTGEQFF

clone_size: few
j_call: TRBJ2-1
d_call: -
v_call: TRBV5-1
cdr3_nt: TGCGCCAGCAGCTTGGATAGTACGAATGAGCAGTTCTTC
cdr3_aa: CASSLDSTNEQFF

clone_size: few
j_call: TRBJ1-5
d_call: -
v_call: TRBV2
cdr3_nt: TGTGCCAGCAGCACCGATCAGGGGAGCGGCAATCAGCCCCAGCATTTT
cdr3_aa: CASSTDQGSGNQPQHF

clone_size: -
j_call: TRBJ1-1
d_call: -
v_call: TRBV9
cdr3_nt: TGTGCCAGCAGCGTAGCGCCAGGTCCGAACACTGAAGCTTTCTTT
cdr3_aa: CASSVAPGPNTEAFF

clone_size: -
j_call: TRBJ1-2
d_call: -
v_call: TRBV30
cdr3_nt: TGTGCCTGGAGTGGAGGGCGCTATGGCTACACCTTC
cdr3_aa: CAWSGGRYGYTF

clone_size: -
j_call: TRBJ1-6
d_call: -
v_call: TRBV13
cdr3_nt: TGTGCCAGCAGCGTCAACAGGGTTTCCTATAATTCACCCCTCCACTTT
cdr3_aa: CASSVNRVSYNSPLHF

clone_size: once
j_call: TRBJ1-1
d_call: -
v_call: TRBV11-2
cdr3_nt: TGTGCCAGCAGCTTGATACAGGGTAGCAACACTGAAGCTTTCTTT
cdr3_aa: CASSLIQGSNTEAFF

clone_size: -
j_call: TRBJ1-2
d_call: -
v_call: TRBV9
cdr3_nt: TGTGCCAGCAGCGTCTGGGAGAAGAGTGTCTACACCTTC
cdr3_aa: CASSVWEKSVYTF

clone_size: -
j_call: TRBJ1-5
d_call: -
v_call: TRBV19
cdr3_nt: TGTGCCACAGAACCCGACAGAGCCCGTCGGCCCCAGCATTTT
cdr3_aa: CATEPDRARRPQHF

clone_size: -
j_call: TRBJ2-7
d_call: TRBD2
v_call: TRBV29-1
cdr3_nt: TGCAGCGTTGAGAGGACTAGCGGGAGTGAGCAGTACTTC
cdr3_aa: CSVERTSGSEQYF

clone_size: -
j_call: TRBJ1-6
d_call: TRBD1
v_call: TRBV27
cdr3_nt: TGTGCCACCACCTCCCGGGACAGCTCGTCACCCCTCCACTTT
cdr3_aa: CATTSRDSSSPLHF

clone_size: -
j_call: TRBJ1-2
d_call: -
v_call: TRBV7-9
cdr3_nt: TGTGCCAGCAGCTTAGTTGCAGGAATACACTATGGCTACACCTTC
cdr3_aa: CASSLVAGIHYGYTF

clone_size: once
j_call: TRBJ1-6
d_call: TRBD1
v_call: TRBV4-1
cdr3_nt: TGCGCCAGCAGCCAAGATTGGGACAGTAATTCACCCCTCCACTTT
cdr3_aa: CASSQDWDSNSPLHF

clone_size: -
j_call: TRBJ2-7
d_call: TRBD1
v_call: TRBV6-5
cdr3_nt: TGTGCCAGCAGGGAATTGACAGGGGAATCCGAGCAGTACTTC
cdr3_aa: CASRELTGESEQYF

clone_size: -
j_call: TRBJ1-2
d_call: -
v_call: TRBV7-9
cdr3_nt: TGTGCCAGCAGCTTATGGGCAGGGGTCCTTTCTAACTATGGCTACACCTTC
cdr3_aa: CASSLWAGVLSNYGYTF

clone_size: -
j_call: TRBJ1-3
d_call: -
v_call: TRBV30
cdr3_nt: TGTGCCTGGCAAAACCTTCGGGGAGGTGGAAACACCATATATTTT
cdr3_aa: CAWQNLRGGGNTIYF

clone_size: -
j_call: TRBJ2-5
d_call: TRBD1
v_call: TRBV5-1
cdr3_nt: TGCGCCAGCAGCTCTAGGACAGGGAAAGAGACCCAGTACTTC
cdr3_aa: CASSSRTGKETQYF

clone_size: -
j_call: TRBJ2-7
d_call: -
v_call: TRBV1
cdr3_nt: TGCACCAGCAGCCTTCCCGGCAGGGGGGAGGACGAGCAGTACTTC
cdr3_aa: CTSSLPGRGEDEQYF

clone_size: -
j_call: TRBJ2-4
d_call: -
v_call: TRBV4-1
cdr3_nt: TGCGCCAGCAGCCAAGATAGGAGCAGGGTCCAAGACATTCAGTACTTC
cdr3_aa: CASSQDRSRVQDIQYF

clone_size: -
j_call: TRBJ2-3
d_call: TRBD2
v_call: TRBV7-3
cdr3_nt: TGTGCCAGCAGCCCCCACTACGAGCGGGGGACAGATACGCAGTATTTT
cdr3_aa: CASSPHYERGTDTQYF

clone_size: -
j_call: TRBJ1-1
d_call: TRBD1
v_call: TRBV29-1
cdr3_nt: TGCAGCGTTTCCTGGACAGGGGGTGAAGCTTTCTTT
cdr3_aa: CSVSWTGGEAFF

clone_size: once
j_call: TRBJ2-5
d_call: -
v_call: TRBV7-7
cdr3_nt: TGTGCTAGCAGCACCATCAGGGGGGAGGAGACCCAGTACTTC
cdr3_aa: CASSTIRGEETQYF

clone_size: few
j_call: TRBJ2-7
d_call: TRBD1
v_call: TRBV15
cdr3_nt: TGTGCCACCAGCAGAGACCCCACAGGGGTGGGAGAGCAGTACTTC
cdr3_aa: CATSRDPTGVGEQYF

clone_size: few
j_call: TRBJ2-2
d_call: -
v_call: TRBV6-6
cdr3_nt: TGTGCCAGCAGCGCTTCAGGGGTCGCGAACACCGGGGAGCTGTTTTTT
cdr3_aa: CASSASGVANTGELFF

clone_size: -
j_call: TRBJ2-7
d_call: -
v_call: TRBV7-2
cdr3_nt: TGTGCCAGCAGCTTAGGCCCCGGGGTATCCTACGAGCAGTACTTC
cdr3_aa: CASSLGPGVSYEQYF

clone_size: -
j_call: TRBJ1-2
d_call: TRBD1
v_call: TRBV4-1
cdr3_nt: TGCGCCAGCAGCCAAAACCAACAGGGGGCTAACTATGGCTACACCTTC
cdr3_aa: CASSQNQQGANYGYTF

clone_size: -
j_call: TRBJ2-7
d_call: TRBD1
v_call: TRBV27
cdr3_nt: TGTGCCAGCAGTTTAGTGCGACAGGGGCCCTACGAGCAGTACTTC
cdr3_aa: CASSLVRQGPYEQYF

clone_size: -
j_call: TRBJ2-7
d_call: -
v_call: TRBV6-1
cdr3_nt: TGTGCCAGCAGTGAGCCGACCGGGGTAGCCTACGAGCAGTACTTC
cdr3_aa: CASSEPTGVAYEQYF

clone_size: few
j_call: TRBJ2-3
d_call: TRBD2
v_call: TRBV4-1
cdr3_nt: TGCGCCAGCAGCCAAGTTCGGGCGGGAGTGAGCACAGATACGCAGTATTTT
cdr3_aa: CASSQVRAGVSTDTQYF

clone_size: once
j_call: TRBJ2-1
d_call: -
v_call: TRBV27
cdr3_nt: TGTGCCAGCAGTTTATCAGGGGCTGCCTACAATGAGCAGTTCTTC
cdr3_aa: CASSLSGAAYNEQFF

clone_size: -
j_call: TRBJ1-2
d_call: -
v_call: TRBV4-1
cdr3_nt: TGCGCCAGCAGCCAAACCCTAACAGGGACCGGCTATGGCTACACCTTC
cdr3_aa: CASSQTLTGTGYGYTF

clone_size: -
j_call: TRBJ2-2
d_call: TRBD2
v_call: TRBV27
cdr3_nt: TGTGCCAGCATTAGCGGGAGGGCCACCGGGGAGCTGTTTTTT
cdr3_aa: CASISGRATGELFF

clone_size: -
j_call: TRBJ2-5
d_call: TRBD2
v_call: TRBV9
cdr3_nt: TGTGCCAGCAGCCCCAATGGGGGGGGAGAGACCCAGTACTTC
cdr3_aa: CASSPNGGGETQYF

clone_size: once
j_call: TRBJ2-5
d_call: TRBD2
v_call: TRBV5-1
cdr3_nt: TGCGCCAGCAGCTTCCGACTAGCGGGAGGGACACAAGAGACCCAGTACTTC
cdr3_aa: CASSFRLAGGTQETQYF

clone_size: -
j_call: TRBJ1-1
d_call: -
v_call: TRBV30
cdr3_nt: TGTGCCTGGGCGGAAACAGGGAGTCTGAACACTGAAGCTTTCTTT
cdr3_aa: CAWAETGSLNTEAFF

clone_size: -
j_call: TRBJ2-2
d_call: -
v_call: TRBV4-1
cdr3_nt: TGCGCCAGCAGCCAAGTTTATTCGCGGAACACCGGGGAGCTGTTTTTT
cdr3_aa: CASSQVYSRNTGELFF

clone_size: -
j_call: TRBJ1-4
d_call: -
v_call: TRBV5-1
cdr3_nt: TGCGCCAGCAAGGAGGAGGGAGAAAAACTGTTTTTT
cdr3_aa: CASKEEGEKLFF

clone_size: -
j_call: TRBJ1-4
d_call: TRBD1
v_call: TRBV5-4
cdr3_nt: TGTGCCAGCGGACAGGGGGCTGCTAATGAAAAACTGTTTTTT
cdr3_aa: CASGQGAANEKLFF

clone_size: -
j_call: TRBJ1-4
d_call: -
v_call: TRBV28
cdr3_nt: TGTGCCAGCAGTCCCGGCCTAGGGGGTAGTCGCGAAAAACTGTTTTTT
cdr3_aa: CASSPGLGGSREKLFF

clone_size: -
j_call: TRBJ2-5
d_call: TRBD2
v_call: TRBV4-1
cdr3_nt: TGCGCCAGCAGCCCCCAACTAGCGGGGGACCCAAACCCCTACTTC
cdr3_aa: CASSPQLAGDPNPYF

clone_size: -
j_call: TRBJ1-1
d_call: TRBD1
v_call: TRBV29-1
cdr3_nt: TGCAGCGTGGAGGGGACAGTTCAAGCTTTCTTT
cdr3_aa: CSVEGTVQAFF

clone_size: -
j_call: TRBJ2-1
d_call: TRBD1
v_call: TRBV7-3
cdr3_nt: TGTGCCAGCAGCCCCCAGGACAGGGGGAATGAGCAGTTCTTC
cdr3_aa: CASSPQDRGNEQFF